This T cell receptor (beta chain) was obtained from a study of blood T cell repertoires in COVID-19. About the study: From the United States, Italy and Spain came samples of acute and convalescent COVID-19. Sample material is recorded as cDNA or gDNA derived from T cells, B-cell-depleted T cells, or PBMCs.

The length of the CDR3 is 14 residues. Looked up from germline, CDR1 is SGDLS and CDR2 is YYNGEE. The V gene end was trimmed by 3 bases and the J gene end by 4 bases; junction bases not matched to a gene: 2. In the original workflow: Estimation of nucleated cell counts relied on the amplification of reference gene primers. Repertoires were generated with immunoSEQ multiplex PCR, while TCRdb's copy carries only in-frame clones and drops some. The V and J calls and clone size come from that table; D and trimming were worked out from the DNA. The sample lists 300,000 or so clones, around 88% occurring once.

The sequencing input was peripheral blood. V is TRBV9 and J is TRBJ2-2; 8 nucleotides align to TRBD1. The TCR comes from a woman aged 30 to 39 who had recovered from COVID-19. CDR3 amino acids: CASSAQGVTGELFF. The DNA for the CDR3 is TGTGCCAGCAGCGCACAGGGGGTCACCGGGGAGCTGTTTTTT.